These T cell receptor beta chains were read from a single sample in a study of T cell responses to AZD1222 COVID-19 vaccine. Produced via immunoSEQ multiplex PCR; TCRdb's table is partial and in-frame only. The data hold tens of thousands of clones, with about 92% observed a single time. The sample here was peripheral blood, taken on day 0 of AZD1222 vaccination. Receptor source: an adult in good health. Both conserved end residues are part of each CDR3. The D gene is left open where the match is weak. The size field is filled for only some rows; it gives once, few, many or a size class.

j_call v_call clone_size d_call cdr3_nt cdr3_aa
TRBJ1-5 TRBV28 once . TGTGCCAGCAGTACGACTTTGCGACCCCAGCATTTT CASSTTLRPQHF
TRBJ1-3 TRBV12-2 once . TGTGCAAGTCGCGCCCGGGACCGTAAAAACACCATATATTTT CASRARDRKNTIYF
TRBJ2-2 TRBV6-4 . TRBD2 TGTGCCAGCAGTGCGGCTCAGACTAGCGGGAGGGAGAACACCGGGGAGCTGTTTTTT CASSAAQTSGRENTGELFF
TRBJ2-5 TRBV15 . . TGTGCCACCAGCCGATCTCGGGTCTCGGACCAAGAGACCCAGTACTTC CATSRSRVSDQETQYF
TRBJ1-1 TRBV10-3 . . TGTGCCATCAGTGTTCGGGGAGACACTGAAGCTTTCTTT CAISVRGDTEAFF
TRBJ2-3 TRBV27 . . TGTGCCAGCAGTATACTAACAACAGATACGCAGTATTTT CASSILTTDTQYF
TRBJ2-3 TRBV13 . . TGTGCCAGCAGCCCCCCAGGTGATACGCAGTATTTT CASSPPGDTQYF
TRBJ2-7 TRBV7-2 . TRBD2 TGTGCCAGCAGCGCCCGACTAGCGGGAGGGGGCGAGCAGTACTTC CASSARLAGGGEQYF
TRBJ2-7 TRBV29-1 . . TGCAGCGTCCTTGGAGGGCCGAGCTCCTACGAGCAGTACTTC CSVLGGPSSYEQYF
TRBJ1-2 TRBV19 once . TGTGCCAGTACCGGAGAGGCATTCCTTAACTATGGCTACACCTTC CASTGEAFLNYGYTF
TRBJ2-5 TRBV15 . TRBD1 TGTGCCACCAGCAAGGGACAGGGACTAGAGACCCAGTACTTC CATSKGQGLETQYF
TRBJ2-5 TRBV11-2 . . TGTGCCAGCAGCCGTAATATTGGGGACCAAGAGACCCAGTACTTC CASSRNIGDQETQYF
TRBJ1-5 TRBV2 . TRBD1 TGTGCCAGCACGGGAGGGGACAGGGCTAAAATTGGCAATCAGCCCCAGCATTTT CASTGGDRAKIGNQPQHF
TRBJ2-3 TRBV6-5 . . TGTGCCAGCAGTTACTCGGTTAGGGCTGACACAGATACGCAGTATTTT CASSYSVRADTDTQYF
TRBJ2-6 TRBV4-2 . . TGTGCCAGCAGCCAAGACACAACCTCTGGGGCCAACGTCCTGACTTTC CASSQDTTSGANVLTF
TRBJ2-1 TRBV6-6 . . TGTGCCAGCAGTTATGAGGGCCTGGCGAACAATGAGCAGTTCTTC CASSYEGLANNEQFF
TRBJ1-3 TRBV7-9 . TRBD1 TGTGCCAGCAGCTCGGAGACAGGGAGACGGGAAAACACCATATATTTT CASSSETGRRENTIYF
TRBJ1-6 TRBV4-2 . . TGTGCCAGCAGCCTACCGGGCTCCTATAATTCACCCCTCCACTTT CASSLPGSYNSPLHF
TRBJ2-1 TRBV7-7 . TRBD2 TGTGCTAGCAGCTTAAATCTAGCGGGAGTCCATGAGCAGTTCTTC CASSLNLAGVHEQFF
TRBJ2-5 TRBV9 once . TGTGCCAGCAGCATCCTGGTGGGGACCTCGCAAGAGACCCAGTACTTC CASSILVGTSQETQYF
TRBJ2-1 TRBV7-2 . . TGTGCCAGCAGCTTTTACAATGAGCAGTTCTTC CASSFYNEQFF
TRBJ1-1 TRBV9 . . TGTGCCAGCAGCGTCATGGGGGAGGGTGAAGCTTTCTTT CASSVMGEGEAFF
TRBJ2-1 TRBV11-3 . . TGTGCCAGCAGCTTAGGTTTGTACAATGAGCAGTTCTTC CASSLGLYNEQFF
TRBJ2-1 TRBV4-1 . . TGCGCCAGCAGCCAAGGTTGGGGGGCGAGGCAGTTCTTC CASSQGWGARQFF
TRBJ2-5 TRBV24-1 . TRBD1 TGTGCCACCAGTGATTTGGGGACAGGGGCGGAGACCCAGTACTTC CATSDLGTGAETQYF
TRBJ1-6 TRBV27 . . TGTGCCAGCGGGGTTGGGGGAGGTAACTCCTATAATTCACCCCTCCACTTT CASGVGGGNSYNSPLHF
TRBJ1-4 TRBV28 . . TGTGCCAGCAGCCCGGCAGTCCAGAATGAAAAACTGTTTTTT CASSPAVQNEKLFF
TRBJ1-5 TRBV6-2/TRBV6-3 . . TGTGCCAGCAGCCAACTTAGGACTCCCGAGCATTTT CASSQLRTPEHF
TRBJ2-2 TRBV19 . . TGTGCCAGTAGTATTCAGAGTGTGGGCAGCAACACCGGGGAGCTGTTTTTT CASSIQSVGSNTGELFF
TRBJ1-1 TRBV15 . . TGTGCCACCAGCAGACAGGGGCTGTACACTGAAGCTTTCTTT CATSRQGLYTEAFF
TRBJ1-4 TRBV5-1 . . TGCGCCAGCCAAGACCCGGACCTGATGGGCAAACTGTTTTTT CASQDPDLMGKLFF
TRBJ1-1 TRBV30 . . TGTGCCTGGAGGCCCGCGAACACTGAAGCTTTCTTT CAWRPANTEAFF
TRBJ2-7 TRBV19 . . TGTGCCAGTAGTATAGAGCTAGGGGCATACGAGCAGTACTTC CASSIELGAYEQYF
TRBJ1-2 TRBV28 . TRBD1 TGTGCCAGCAGTCCAGGGACAGGGGGGATCCCGGAGGGCTACACCTTC CASSPGTGGIPEGYTF
TRBJ2-2 TRBV18 . TRBD1 TGTGCCAGCTCGTCTCAGGACAGGGTCGTCGCCGGGGAGCTGTTTTTT CASSSQDRVVAGELFF
TRBJ2-3 TRBV5-1 . . TGCGCCAGCAGCTTGGAGGGCACCGGGTCTTCTACGCAGTATTTT CASSLEGTGSSTQYF
TRBJ1-6 TRBV9 . . TGTGCCAGCAGCGCCCGGGACGGTAGTAATTCACCCCTCCACTTT CASSARDGSNSPLHF
TRBJ2-4 TRBV27 . . TGTGCCAGCAGTCCCGTCGGGGCGGCCAAAAACATTCAGTACTTC CASSPVGAAKNIQYF
TRBJ2-5 TRBV4-1 . . TGCGCCAGCAGCCAAGACCAGGTCCGGGAGACCCAGTACTTC CASSQDQVRETQYF
TRBJ1-1 TRBV12-3/TRBV12-4 . . TGTGCCAGCAGTTTCGGGGCCAAGGAAGCTTTCTTT CASSFGAKEAFF
TRBJ1-6 TRBV27 . . TGTGCCAGCACCCGAGACTCGGGCGTTTCACCCCTCCACTTT CASTRDSGVSPLHF
TRBJ1-5 TRBV28 . TRBD1 TGTGCCAGCAGAACAGGGGTAAGTCAGCCCCAGCATTTT CASRTGVSQPQHF
TRBJ2-5 TRBV19 . . TGTGCCAGTAGTAGCCCCCCATTGCAAGAGACCCAGTACTTC CASSSPPLQETQYF
TRBJ2-1 TRBV5-4 once . TGTGCCAGCAGCCCGGACTCGATGAACTCCTACAATGAGCAGTTCTTC CASSPDSMNSYNEQFF
TRBJ2-1 TRBV5-1 . . TGCGCCAGCAGCTTGGAGGTTAGCGGGACAGGACTAAAGTTCTTC CASSLEVSGTGLKFF
TRBJ2-5 TRBV5-1 . . TGCGCCAGCAGCCCGGGGGGCCTTGGAGAGACCCAGTACTTC CASSPGGLGETQYF
TRBJ1-1 TRBV19 . TRBD1 TGTGCCAGTAGTAGACAGGGGAACGAAGCTTTCTTT CASSRQGNEAFF
TRBJ1-4 TRBV11-1 few . TGTGCCAGCAGCTTAGATGCAACAACTAATGAAAAACTGTTTTTT CASSLDATTNEKLFF
TRBJ2-5 TRBV18 . . TGTGCCAGCTCACGCATGACACGTACTTTGCAGACCCAGTACTTC CASSRMTRTLQTQYF
TRBJ1-1 TRBV12-3/TRBV12-4 once . TGTGCCAGCAGTAGGAACACTGAAGCTTTCTTT CASSRNTEAFF
TRBJ2-1 TRBV5-1 . . TGCGCCAGCAGCTTGGAACTAGCACCGCAGTTCTTC CASSLELAPQFF
TRBJ2-7 TRBV28 . . TGTGCCAGCAGTGGCACCCGGGACACGGGTAGTTGGGTCTACGAGCAGTACTTC CASSGTRDTGSWVYEQYF
TRBJ1-2 TRBV27 . TRBD1 TGTGCCAGCAGTTCCGGACAGGGTGGTTACACCTTC CASSSGQGGYTF
TRBJ1-2 TRBV15 . . TGTGCCACCAGCTTACTGCCAGGCACACAATACTATGGCTACACCTTC CATSLLPGTQYYGYTF